This T cell receptor beta chain was recorded in a study of T cell responses to AZD1222 COVID-19 vaccine. V dropped 1 base and J dropped 4 bases, with 10 bases sitting between them. CDR3 length equals 14 residues. The germline gives CDR1 SEHNR, CDR2 FQNEAQ (reference sequence). Sequencing was performed with immunoSEQ multiplex PCR; in TCRdb, only in-frame clones are kept and a portion is missing. The sample lists 90,000 to 120,000 clones, 90% to 95% occurring once. Material: peripheral blood, obtained on day 0 of AZD1222 vaccination. This receptor was obtained from an adult in good health. V is TRBV7-9 and J is TRBJ1-2; D is unresolved. The CDR3 loop is CASSLVTDSYGYTF. CDR3 DNA sequence: TGTGCCAGCAGCTTAGTAACAGACTCCTATGGCTACACCTTC.